One TCR beta chain is described in this entry. As handled by the study authors: Reference gene primer amplification gave nucleated cell count estimates. Assay used: immunoSEQ multiplex PCR; TCRdb lists only in-frame clones, some missing. That table furnishes V, J and clone size, whereas the DNA furnished D and trimming. The top ten clones hold 1% to 1.5% of a sample with 370,000 or so clones, more than 75% of them seen once. Germline CDR1 DFQATT, CDR2 SNEGSKA (reference sequence). With 0 bases removed from V and 7 bases from J, the gap between germline ends came to 6 bases. This CDR3 has 11 residues. The sample comes from a study of blood T cell repertoires in COVID-19. Across the study: Sources were T cells, B-cell-depleted T cells, or PBMCs; the material itself was cDNA or gDNA.

Participants were aged about 18 to 90 years, lived in 25 or so US areas, and enrolled virtually. Participant reports of clinical history set cohort assignment. Sample: PBMCs or T cells enriched from blood (not recorded which). This receptor was identified in a man younger than 40 who had recovered from COVID-19. This chain joins TRBV20-1 and TRBJ1-2; D not resolved. The CDR3 loop reads CSARDTGGYTF. The DNA for the CDR3 is TGCAGTGCTAGAGATACGGGTGGCTACACCTTC.